These 19 T cell receptor beta chains came from one sample sequenced in a study of blood T cell repertoires in COVID-19. Assay used: immunoSEQ multiplex PCR; TCRdb lists only in-frame clones, some missing. This table holds 200,000 to 250,000 clones, 82% found once. Sample: peripheral blood. These receptor sequences come from a woman aged 80 or over with acute or convalescent COVID-19.

V and J are TRBV5-4 and TRBJ1-2; TRBD1 agrees at 7 bases. This CDR3 spans 14 amino acids. The V gene's germline CDR1 is SGHNT and CDR2 YYREEE (reference sequence). The trim removed 4 bases at V and 4 bases at J, leaving 7 bases unmatched. The CDR3 DNA reads as TGTGCCAGCAGCCCGCGGACAGGAAGCTATGGCTACACCTTC. Encoded protein: CASSPRTGSYGYTF.

In this sample, this clone turned up a few times. V and J are TRBV6-5 and TRBJ1-2; a possible D gene is TRBD1 (5 bases). V was cut by 4 bases and J by 2 bases, with 8 bases left in between. The CDR3 consists of 13 residues. CDR1 and CDR2 from the germline V gene are MNHEY and SVGAGI. The CDR3 coding sequence is TGTGCCAGCAGTTTACAGGAAAACTATGGCTACACCTTC. This sequence encodes CASSLQENYGYTF.

A few counts support this clone. The chain has TRBV5-1 and TRBJ2-1; D remains unclear. This CDR3 has 13 amino acids. Trimming stripped 0 bases from V and 3 bases from J, with 4 bases between. The germline V gene encodes CDR1 SGHRS and CDR2 YFSETQ. CDR3: CASSLAHYNEQFF. Written as DNA, the CDR3 is TGCGCCAGCAGCTTGGCACACTACAATGAGCAGTTCTTC. Full variable domain (remainder filled in from reference TRBV5-1 and TRBJ2-1): KAGVTQTPRYLIKTRGQQVTLSCSPISGHRSVSWYQQTPGQGLQFLFEYFSETQRNKGNFPGRFSGRQFSNSRSEMNVSTLELGDSALYLCASSLAHYNEQFFGPGTRLTVL.

The chain couples TRBV2 to TRBJ2-3; no reliable D call. The CDR3 runs to 15 residues. V was trimmed by 5 bases and J by 1 base, leaving 13 bases between them. The germline gives CDR1 SNHLY, CDR2 FYNNEI. Written as DNA, the CDR3 is TGTGCCAGCAGTATGAGGTCTCTGGGCACAGATACGCAGTATTTT. Amino acid sequence: CASSMRSLGTDTQYF.

The chain couples TRBV3-1 (or the pseudogene TRBV3-2) to TRBJ1-1; maybe TRBD1 (5 bases). CDR3 length equals 16 residues. CDR1 and CDR2 (germline): LGHDT, YNNKEL (reference sequence). V was trimmed by 1 base and J by 0 bases, leaving 12 bases between them. CDR3: CASSQAWGTMNTEAFF. The CDR3, as DNA: TGTGCCAGCAGCCAAGCATGGGGCACCATGAACACTGAAGCTTTCTTT.

The chain combines TRBV6-5 with TRBJ2-7; 9 positions agree with TRBD1. Losses at the gene ends were 7 bases for V and 2 bases for J; bases not matched to a gene: 6. CDR1 and CDR2 (germline): MNHEY, SVGAGI. This CDR3 comprises 14 residues. The CDR3 region is CASTKGQGAYEQYF. CDR3 bases: TGTGCCAGCACCAAGGGACAGGGAGCCTACGAGCAGTACTTC.

J is TRBJ2-2 and V is TRBV3-1 (or the pseudogene TRBV3-2), with D hard to call. Trimming pared 0 bases from V and 3 bases from J, leaving 5 bases between. The CDR3 length is 14 residues. Germline assignment: CDR1 LGHDT and CDR2 YNNKEL (reference sequence). DNA of the CDR3: TGTGCCAGCAGCCAAGAGGCCTACACCGGGGAGCTGTTTTTT. Its protein is CASSQEAYTGELFF.

This clone came up a few times. V gene TRBV19 combines with J gene TRBJ1-2; D is undetermined. Germline CDR1 is LNHDA and CDR2 is SQIVND (reference sequence). The CDR3 length is 14 residues. V was clipped by 3 bases and J by 0 bases, with 8 bases between them. CDR3 sequence (DNA): TGTGCCAGTAGTATCTCCGGAGCTAACTATGGCTACACCTTC. Residues: CASSISGANYGYTF.

This rearrangement joins TRBV29-1 to TRBJ2-2; 10 nucleotides line up with TRBD1. Germline-derived CDR1 and CDR2 are SQVTM and ANQGSEA. V was pared by 7 bases and J by 6 bases, with 8 bases of the junction left unmatched. The CDR3 totals 14 residues. The CDR3 reads CSATGTGDSGELFF. The CDR3 DNA follows: TGCAGCGCTACCGGGACAGGGGATTCCGGGGAGCTGTTTTTT.

The rearrangement links TRBV5-1 to TRBJ2-3; TRBD1 aligns across 10 bases. The CDR3 is 15 residues long. The V and J ends lost 5 bases and 5 bases, in that order; junction bases with no gene match: 8. Germline CDR1 is SGHRS and CDR2 is YFSETQ. The DNA for the CDR3 is TGCGCCAGCAGATCTCCGGGACAGGGGAAAGATACGCAGTATTTT. Its translation: CASRSPGQGKDTQYF. Supplemented by reference TRBV5-1 and TRBJ2-3, the full variable domain reads KAGVTQTPRYLIKTRGQQVTLSCSPISGHRSVSWYQQTPGQGLQFLFEYFSETQRNKGNFPGRFSGRQFSNSRSEMNVSTLELGDSALYLCASRSPGQGKDTQYFGPGTRLTVL.

This clone was counted between two and nine times. CDR3 nucleotides: TGTGCCAGCAGCGACGGGGGGTCGCCTAGCACAGATACGCAGTATTTT. This gives the protein CASSDGGSPSTDTQYF. The chain uses TRBV9 and TRBJ2-3; the match to TRBD2 covers 7 bases. J gave up 0 bases and V 3 bases, and 7 bases lay outside the gene matches. Germline V gives CDR1 SGDLS, CDR2 YYNGEE. There are 16 residues in the CDR3. Based on the CDR3 plus reference TRBV9 and TRBJ2-3, the full variable domain is DSGVTQTPKHLITATGQRVTLRCSPRSGDLSVYWYQQSLDQGLQFLIQYYNGEERAKGNILERFSAQQFPDLHSELNLSSLELGDSALYFCASSDGGSPSTDTQYFGPGTRLTVL.

This clone was picked up one time. The chain joins TRBV7-2 to TRBJ2-1, with D possibly matching TRBD1 (6 bases). V gave up 5 bases and J gave up 10 bases, with 12 bases separating them. Germline V CDR1 and CDR2: SGHTA, FQGNSA. The CDR3 loop spans 12 amino acids. The CDR3 sequence is CASSRRDTEQFF. The CDR3 DNA sequence: TGTGCCAGCAGCCGCCGGGACACCGAGCAGTTCTTC.

This clone was found a few times. The J gene is TRBJ2-3, the V gene TRBV28; 8 bases are shared with TRBD2. After removal of 5 bases from V and 2 bases from J, the junction contained 12 bases not matched to a gene. Germline V gene lookup returns CDR1 MDHEN and CDR2 SYDVKM. The CDR3 has 17 amino acids. The CDR3 DNA sequence: TGTGCCAGCAGTACTCCCTATGGGACTAGGGACACAGATACGCAGTATTTT. Protein sequence: CASSTPYGTRDTDTQYF.

This chain joins TRBV28 and TRBJ1-2; D call uncertain. CDR3 size: 12 residues. Trimming removed 3 bases at V and 7 bases at J, with 9 bases between. Per germline, CDR1 MDHEN and CDR2 SYDVKM. The CDR3 DNA reads TGTGCCAGCAGTTTCTCAATGGCTGGCTACACCTTC. Translated: CASSFSMAGYTF.

The V call is TRBV10-3, the J call TRBJ1-1; D gene ambiguous. Trimming removed 4 bases at V and 1 base at J, with 13 bases between. The CDR3 runs to 15 residues. Germline-derived CDR1 and CDR2 are ENHRY and SYGVKD. The CDR3 loop is CAISVLGGRNTEAFF. For the CDR3, the DNA is TGTGCCATCAGTGTGCTGGGAGGAAGGAACACTGAAGCTTTCTTT.

V and J are TRBV19 and TRBJ1-2, with unresolved D. Per the germline V gene, CDR1 is LNHDA and CDR2 is SQIVND (reference sequence). The CDR3 has 13 residues. The V gene lost 6 bases and the J gene lost 6 bases, with 14 bases spanning the gap. The CDR3 region has the DNA TGTGCCAGTAGACCCCTCCGGGGAGATGGCTACACCTTC. This translates into CASRPLRGDGYTF.

In its sample, this clone was seen a few times. The chain recombines TRBV2 with TRBJ1-5; TRBD1 aligns across 8 bases. V shed 4 bases, J shed 6 bases, and the junction held 11 bases outside the gene matches. Germline CDR1 is SNHLY and CDR2 is FYNNEI. CDR3 length: 16 residues. The CDR3 loop is CASSVSQGAMGQPQHF. CDR3 coding DNA: TGTGCCAGCAGTGTATCTCAGGGGGCGATGGGTCAGCCCCAGCATTTT. Based on the CDR3 plus reference TRBV2 and TRBJ1-5, the full variable domain is EPEVTQTPSHQVTQMGQEVILRCVPISNHLYFYWYRQILGQKVEFLVSFYNNEISEKSEIFDDQFSVERPDGSNFTLKIRSTKLEDSAMYFCASSVSQGAMGQPQHFGDGTRLSIL.

The chain uses TRBV28 and TRBJ1-2, with 7 bases matching TRBD1. The CDR3 has 14 residues. The germline CDR1 and CDR2 sequences are MDHEN and SYDVKM. The V gene end was trimmed by 5 bases and the J gene end by 5 bases; junction bases not matched to a gene: 8. The CDR3 DNA reads as TGTGCCAGCAGTCCGGGACAGAGGGTATATGGCTACACCTTC. It yields the protein CASSPGQRVYGYTF.

The chain joins TRBV5-6 to TRBJ2-5, with unresolved D. This CDR3 spans 15 amino acids. Between the trimmed V and J ends, which lost 1 base and 1 base, there was a span of 11 bases. Germline lookup yields CDR1 SGHDT and CDR2 YYEEEE. This CDR3 reads CASSLRSVTQETQYF. The CDR3 DNA sequence: TGTGCCAGCAGCTTGAGATCGGTCACCCAAGAGACCCAGTACTTC.